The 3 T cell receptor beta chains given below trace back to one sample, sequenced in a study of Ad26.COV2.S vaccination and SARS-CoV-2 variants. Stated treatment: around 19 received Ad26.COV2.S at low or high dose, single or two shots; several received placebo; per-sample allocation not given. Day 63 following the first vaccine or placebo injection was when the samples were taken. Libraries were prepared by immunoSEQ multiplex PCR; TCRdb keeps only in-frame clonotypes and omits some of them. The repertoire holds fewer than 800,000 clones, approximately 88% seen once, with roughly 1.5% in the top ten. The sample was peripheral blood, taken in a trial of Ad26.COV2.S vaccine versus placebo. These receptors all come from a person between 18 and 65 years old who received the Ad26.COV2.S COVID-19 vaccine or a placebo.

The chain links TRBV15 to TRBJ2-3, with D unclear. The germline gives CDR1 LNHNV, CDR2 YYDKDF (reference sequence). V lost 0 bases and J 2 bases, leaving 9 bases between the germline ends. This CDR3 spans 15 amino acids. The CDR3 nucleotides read TGTGCCACCAGCAGAGATGGCGGACCCACAGATACGCAGTATTTT. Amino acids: CATSRDGGPTDTQYF.

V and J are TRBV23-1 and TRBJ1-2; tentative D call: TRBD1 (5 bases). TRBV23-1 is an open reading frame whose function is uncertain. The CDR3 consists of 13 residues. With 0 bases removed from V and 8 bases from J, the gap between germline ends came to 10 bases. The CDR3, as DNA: TGCGCCAGCAGTCAATCGGGGACTGAAGGCTACACCTTC. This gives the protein CASSQSGTEGYTF.

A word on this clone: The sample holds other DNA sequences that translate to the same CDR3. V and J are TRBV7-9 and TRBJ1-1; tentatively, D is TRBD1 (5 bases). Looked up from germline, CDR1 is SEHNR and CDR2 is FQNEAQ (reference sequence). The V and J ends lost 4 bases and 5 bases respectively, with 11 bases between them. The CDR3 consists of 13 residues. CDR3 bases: TGTGCCAGCAGCTCCGATGGGGGGACTGAAGCTTTCTTT. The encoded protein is CASSSDGGTEAFF. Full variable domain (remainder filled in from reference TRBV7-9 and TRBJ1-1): DTGVSQNPRHKITKRGQNVTFRCDPISEHNRLYWYRQTLGQGPEFLTYFQNEAQLEKSRLLSDRFSAERPKGSFSTLEIQRTEQGDSAMYLCASSSDGGTEAFFGQGTRLTVV.